The 20 T cell receptor beta chains presented below share a single source sample, sequenced in a study of control samples from healthy donors and cancer patients (dated by TCRdb to the early 2020s). Libraries were prepared through the immunoSEQ multiplex PCR assay. TCRdb provides this immuneACCESS table in a form limited to in-frame rearrangements. Some clones are lacking; in checked studies, under half of them reflect an unresolved V gene, and why the rest are absent is not known. For this sample the table gives around 110,000 clones, of which approximately 90% were detected only once. The top ten hold 2% to 2.5% of the sample. The source material was blood. The receptors come from a woman between 70 and 85 years old in good health.

The chain couples TRBV5-4 to TRBJ1-3; tentatively, D is TRBD1 (6 bases). Trimming shortened V by 5 bases and J by 8 bases, and 17 bases separated the two germline ends. The CDR3 has 14 amino acids. CDR1 is SGHNT and CDR2 is YYREEE in the germline V gene (reference sequence). CDR3 sequence reads: CASRPEAGEDTIYF. As DNA, the CDR3 is TGTGCCAGCAGGCCGGAGGCAGGGGAGGACACCATATATTTT.

This clone appeared once. The gene calls are TRBV2 and TRBJ2-1; unclear D gene. This CDR3 contains 12 residues. Germline V CDR1 and CDR2: SNHLY, FYNNEI. The V end was cut by 6 bases, the J end by 9 bases, with 12 bases between. The CDR3 is CASSAPRGEQFF. In DNA, the CDR3 is TGTGCCAGCAGCGCCCCTAGAGGTGAGCAGTTCTTC.

As concerns this clone: Within the sample, other DNA sequences also encode this same CDR3. V is TRBV2 and J is TRBJ1-5; possible D gene TRBD1, 5 bases. The germline gives CDR1 SNHLY, CDR2 FYNNEI. The CDR3 sequence is 16 residues long. Between the trimmed V and J ends, which lost 0 bases and 2 bases, there was a span of 11 bases. The CDR3: CASSEAGTGGNQPQHF. Written as DNA, the CDR3 is TGTGCCAGCAGTGAAGCAGGGACCGGGGGCAATCAGCCCCAGCATTTT. Looking up the rest from reference TRBV2 and TRBJ1-5 gives the full variable domain: EPEVTQTPSHQVTQMGQEVILRCVPISNHLYFYWYRQILGQKVEFLVSFYNNEISEKSEIFDDQFSVERPDGSNFTLKIRSTKLEDSAMYFCASSEAGTGGNQPQHFGDGTRLSIL.

V gene TRBV9 combines with J gene TRBJ1-4; 7 nucleotides align to TRBD1. The germline CDR1 and CDR2 sequences are SGDLS and YYNGEE. With V trimmed by 3 bases and J by 0 bases, 5 bases remained unmatched. This CDR3 has 16 amino acids. CDR3 sequence reads: CASSASTGATNEKLFF. The CDR3 region has the DNA TGTGCCAGCAGCGCGAGCACAGGGGCAACTAATGAAAAACTGTTTTTT. Supplemented by reference TRBV9 and TRBJ1-4, the full variable domain reads DSGVTQTPKHLITATGQRVTLRCSPRSGDLSVYWYQQSLDQGLQFLIQYYNGEERAKGNILERFSAQQFPDLHSELNLSSLELGDSALYFCASSASTGATNEKLFFGSGTQLSVL.

The chain joins TRBV27 to TRBJ1-2; no reliable D call. Trimming removed 6 bases from V and 7 bases from J, with 15 bases in between. Germline loops: CDR1 MNHEY, CDR2 SMNVEV (reference sequence). The CDR3 contains 13 residues. The CDR3 reads CASRSVGSSGYTF. In DNA, the CDR3 is TGTGCCAGCAGAAGTGTAGGGTCCTCTGGCTACACCTTC.

V gene TRBV5-4 combines with J gene TRBJ1-6; D not certain. Germline V CDR1 and CDR2: SGHNT, YYREEE (reference sequence). Trimming shortened V by 4 bases and J by 9 bases, and 14 bases separated the two germline ends. This CDR3 has 14 amino acids. The chain's CDR3 is CASSPPGVGSPLHF. The CDR3, as DNA: TGTGCCAGCAGCCCTCCTGGGGTAGGTTCACCCCTCCACTTT.

The J gene is TRBJ1-2, the V gene TRBV7-9; D not certain. Looked up from germline, CDR1 is SEHNR and CDR2 is FQNEAQ (reference sequence). V was pared by 5 bases and J by 6 bases, with 16 bases between. The CDR3 runs 14 residues. Written as DNA, the CDR3 is TGTGCCAGCAGCGTACCGGGCGAACGGGATGGCTACACCTTC. Amino acid sequence: CASSVPGERDGYTF.

The chain carries TRBV10-1 and TRBJ1-2, with D possibly matching TRBD1 (5 bases). From germline, CDR1 is WNHNN and CDR2 SYGVQD (reference sequence). The CDR3 loop spans 13 amino acids. V was cut by 6 bases and J by 5 bases, with 13 bases left in between. This CDR3 reads CASSEDRFYGYTF. As DNA, the CDR3 is TGCGCCAGCAGCGAAGACAGATTTTATGGCTACACCTTC.

The CDR3, as DNA: TGTGCCAGCAGCTTCCTACAGGGGGACACCGGGGAGCTGTTTTTT. Its translation: CASSFLQGDTGELFF. V and J are TRBV11-2 and TRBJ2-2, with TRBD1 identical over 8 bases. The CDR3 is 15 amino acids. J lost 3 bases, V lost 3 bases, and 3 bases had no gene match. Germline loops: CDR1 SGHAT, CDR2 FQNNGV. The variable domain in full, completed from reference TRBV11-2 and TRBJ2-2, reads EAGVAQSPRYKIIEKRQSVAFWCNPISGHATLYWYQQILGQGPKLLIQFQNNGVVDDSQLPKDRFSAERLKGVDSTLKIQPAKLEDSAVYLCASSFLQGDTGELFFGEGSRLTVL.

The chain employs TRBV5-6 and TRBJ1-5; TRBD1 might be the D (6 bases). Trimming stripped 4 bases from V and 6 bases from J, with 14 bases between. This CDR3 spans 14 amino acids. Germline V CDR1 and CDR2: SGHDT, YYEEEE. The CDR3: CASSQGQTSQPQHF. The CDR3 coding sequence is TGTGCCAGCAGCCAAGGACAGACAAGTCAGCCCCAGCATTTT.

The rearrangement uses TRBV9 and TRBJ2-7, with TRBD2 identical over 8 bases. CDR1 SGDLS and CDR2 YYNGEE come from the germline V gene. The CDR3 loop spans 15 amino acids. V dropped 0 bases and J dropped 4; count of bases not matched to a gene: 6. The CDR3 DNA is TGTGCCAGCAGCGTAGGACGGAGCGGGGGATACGAGCAGTACTTC. It encodes CASSVGRSGGYEQYF.

This rearrangement joins TRBV18 to TRBJ1-2; D remains ambiguous. V was shortened by 3 bases and J by 6 bases, with 11 bases between the two germline ends. Germline V gives CDR1 KGHSH, CDR2 LQKENI. The CDR3 covers 13 residues. The CDR3 here is CASSPQNSDGYTF. For the CDR3, the DNA is TGTGCCAGCTCACCCCAGAACAGTGATGGCTACACCTTC.

The V gene is TRBV19, the J gene TRBJ2-1; 11 bases are shared with TRBD2. The CDR3 contains 14 residues. Trimming removed 6 bases from V and 7 bases from J; junction bases left unmatched: 5. Germline V CDR1 and CDR2: LNHDA, SQIVND (reference sequence). CDR3 nucleotide sequence: TGTGCCAGTAGCCCGGGACTAGCGGTAAATGAGCAGTTCTTC. Its protein is CASSPGLAVNEQFF.

CDR3: CASKGLNSGNTIYF. DNA of the CDR3: TGCGCCAGCAAGGGGCTCAATTCTGGAAACACCATATATTTT. The J gene is TRBJ1-3, the V gene TRBV5-1; TRBD1 is a possible D gene (5 bases). Germline assignment: CDR1 SGHRS and CDR2 YFSETQ. The CDR3 covers 14 residues. With 6 bases removed from V and 1 base from J, the gap between germline ends came to 11 bases. The whole variable domain, remainder taken from reference TRBV5-1 and TRBJ1-3, is KAGVTQTPRYLIKTRGQQVTLSCSPISGHRSVSWYQQTPGQGLQFLFEYFSETQRNKGNFPGRFSGRQFSNSRSEMNVSTLELGDSALYLCASKGLNSGNTIYFGEGSWLTVV.

This chain connects TRBV2 to TRBJ1-2; D unclear. Germline V CDR1 and CDR2: SNHLY, FYNNEI. The CDR3 has 14 amino acids. V was cut by 7 bases and J by 3 bases, with 15 bases left in between. This chain's CDR3 is CASTAAAGYYGYTF. CDR3 coding DNA: TGTGCCAGCACCGCCGCGGCTGGGTACTATGGCTACACCTTC.

This chain connects TRBV12-2 to TRBJ1-5; the tabulated D call, TRBD1, remains unverified against the DNA. TRBV12-2 is designated a pseudogene. The CDR3 is made up of 18 amino acids. CDR3 DNA sequence: TGTGCAAGTCGCTTAGTTGGTTCGGGGGGGACAGGGTTTCAGCCCCAGCATTTT. Translating gives CASRLVGSGGTGFQPQHF.

This clone occurred once. The rearrangement links TRBV2 to TRBJ1-5; no clear D gene. CDR1 SNHLY and CDR2 FYNNEI come from the germline V gene. V lost 4 bases to trimming and J lost 2 bases, with 18 bases between them. CDR3 length: 17 amino acids. CDR3 amino acids: CASSVRGVNGGNQPQHF. Written as DNA, the CDR3 is TGTGCCAGCAGTGTACGGGGAGTGAATGGGGGCAATCAGCCCCAGCATTTT.

The V gene is TRBV11-2, the J gene TRBJ1-1, with D possibly TRBD1 on 5 matching bases. The CDR3 covers 15 residues. From germline, CDR1 is SGHAT and CDR2 FQNNGV. Trimming took 5 bases from V and 1 from J, leaving 14 bases between them. In DNA form, the CDR3 reads TGTGCCAGCAGCATCCGGGCAGGGACGAACACTGAAGCTTTCTTT. It yields the protein CASSIRAGTNTEAFF.

The V call is TRBV24-1, the J call TRBJ2-3, with D perhaps TRBD1 (6 bases). Germline values: CDR1 KGHDR, CDR2 SFDVKD. V was clipped by 2 bases and J by 5 bases, with 16 bases between them. The length of the CDR3 is 16 residues. For the CDR3, the DNA is TGTGCCACCAGTGATTCAGGTCAGGGGCTAGGAGATACGCAGTATTTT. This gives the protein CATSDSGQGLGDTQYF.

The V call is TRBV10-3, the J call TRBJ2-3; the match to TRBD2 covers 8 bases. Germline V gene data show CDR1 as ENHRY and CDR2 as SYGVKD. The trim removed 0 bases at V and 2 bases at J, leaving 1 base unmatched. The CDR3 spans 15 residues. CDR3 sequence (DNA): TGTGCCATCAGTGAGTCTAGCGGGGACACAGATACGCAGTATTTT. Translation: CAISESSGDTDTQYF.